This record concerns one T cell receptor (beta chain) sequence. This clonotype has only a few counts. No antigen is known for it. Base qualities are not provided; no much larger clone lies one nucleotide away. The CDR3 contains 17 residues, cysteine and phenylalanine counted. Of all the DNA, just the CDR3 is kept, 51 bases in frame from base 1. V and J are truncated by 3 bases and 8 bases respectively, leaving an intervening sequence of 23 bases. From the germline V gene, CDR1 is MDHEN and CDR2 is SYDVKM. Interpreted using the paper, the time point label stands for: newly diagnosed GD, antithyroid drugs for less than 3 months. RNA was extracted from PBMCs in TRIzol for both TCR sequencing and RNA sequencing. The diagnosis of Graves' disease followed American Thyroid Association guidelines. The patients came from an endocrinology department in Xi'an, China. Each patient gave approximately 10 milliliters of peripheral blood, collected in an EDTA anticoagulant tube. Ficoll Paque Plus density gradient separation was used to isolate PBMCs, and no further T cell sorting was performed. An Agilent 2100 Bioanalyzer and agarose gel were used to assess RNA quality, and a NanoDrop 2000 was used to measure RNA concentration.

This entry is derived from a study of regulatory T cells in long-lasting Graves disease (dated by TCRdb to the early 2020s). Regarding the study in general: Antithyroid drugs had been taken for less than 3 months by newly diagnosed Graves' disease patients. This study used TCR sequencing and RNA sequencing of peripheral blood to compare persistent Graves' disease patients against newly diagnosed Graves' disease patients. TCR sequencing covered about 13 persistent and 20 newly diagnosed Graves' disease patients, some 33 samples in total. The study took place in China and was registered as a clinical trial.

The library relied on multiplex PCR. The listed sequencing device is Illumina HiSeq 4000. CDR3 regions were amplified by Arm-PCR with iRepertoire HTBI primers to construct TCR beta libraries. Before sequencing, the PCR products went through gel purification. The source study handled its data this way. Gene usage analysis of CDR3 amino acid clonotypes used the approximately 56 TRBV and some 15 TRBJ segments found across samples. COPE and FqMerger were used to merge filtered high-quality paired reads into contigs. Contigs were aligned with BLAST to IMGT TRBV, TRBD and TRBJ reference genes, and CDR3 was defined per IMGT. Clonotypes above 0.1% frequency were classified as highly expanded clones. Shannon entropy served as the measure of repertoire diversity, while the Gini coefficient captured V-J evenness. Clonotypes shared by more than one individual were considered public. The public sequencing data were trimmed at Q25 with fastp and processed into clonotypes with MiXCR by TCRdb, which kept only in-frame beta chains. Identical CDR3 proteins give one entry, which carries the most common genes and DNA. The V and J calls follow TCRdb's processing rather than the paper's. In this sample the table shows about 450,000 distinct CDR3 sequences, roughly 15% of which occur a single time. Of the sample, roughly 10% falls within the top ten clones.

Beyond this particular receptor, the publication reports: More public clonotypes were shared among persistent patients (roughly 2,700) than among newly diagnosed patients (roughly 1,000). Sequencing and analysis were restricted to the TCR beta chain. TRBV28, TRBJ1-2 and TRBJ2-5 were preferentially used in persistent disease, while TRBV20-1 and TRBJ2-1 were favored in newly diagnosed disease. Compared with newly diagnosed patients, patients with persistent Graves' disease had lower TCR Shannon entropy and fewer highly expanded clones, which suggests clonal expansion. The authors acknowledged the small sample size as a limitation that may reduce accuracy. The study examined only peripheral blood because the primary lesion, thyroid tissue, could not be accessed.

The sample was also linked to a second study, of T cells in Graves' hyperthyroidism and ophthalmopathy. The other study reports the following: Stable Graves' hyperthyroidism was defined as the absence of progression to ophthalmopathy over 18 months of follow-up. Hyperthyroidism patients were newly diagnosed, with disease duration under 2 months, and aged 18 to 65 years. Exclusion was applied to patients with uncontrolled infections, other autoimmune diseases, pregnancy or lactation. Diagnoses were based on clinical symptoms, serum thyroxine and TRAb, thyroid ultrasound and orbital computed tomography. For the first round of RT-PCR on the TCR CDR3, the HTBI primer set was used together with the Qiagen OneStep RT-PCR kit. Most expanded thyroid clonotypes (frequency above 0.001) were also found in blood, which suggests that blood repertoires may mirror thyroid immune responses. Ophthalmopathy was separated from stable hyperthyroidism by a 13 V-J signature model, with approximately 85% sensitivity and around 81% specificity obtained in cross-validation and 80%/75% obtained in testing. During validation, the model predicted progression to ophthalmopathy a median of approximately 6 months ahead of onset, with roughly 65% sensitivity and 72% to 80% specificity. To identify distinguishing TCR V-J signatures, a discovery cohort of around 100 patients was used, comprising 43 with Graves' ophthalmopathy and 57 with stable Graves' hyperthyroidism. An independent validation cohort of fewer than 20 hyperthyroidism patients and more than 15 patients who later progressed to ophthalmopathy tested prospective prediction of ophthalmopathy. The roughly 100 discovery patients were randomly divided into training and test sets at a 7:3 ratio. In addition, the study compared T-cell repertoires in thyroid tissue and in blood from roughly six Graves' hyperthyroidism patients. After blood sampling, hyperthyroidism patients were treated with methimazole at a starting dose of 30 mg daily, and ophthalmopathy patients were treated with high-dose intravenous methylprednisolone. Libraries were constructed in a second round of multiplex PCR, after which size selection and purification were performed. Sequencing of the libraries was done on an Illumina HiSeq2000 using paired-end 100 bp reads. SOAPnuke was used to process the raw data, removing reads that contained adapters or uncalled bases, had a mean Phred below 15, or lacked an exact match to the constant primer or identifier. High-quality paired reads were merged with COPE v1.2.5, and unique nucleotide sequences were defined as clonotypes. MiTCR v1.1 was used to align the clonotypes against IMGT TRBV, TRBD and TRBJ reference segments. Analysis was restricted to V-J combinations with a frequency above 0.0001, which covered 99.2% of repertoires. A TCS score was defined as the ratio between F50 (clonal expansion) and ExV (chaos), using BLOSUM62-based TCRdist between CDR3 peptides within each V-J. Welch's t-statistics and random forest reduced roughly 540 V-J features to 10 to 15, which were used in a naive Bayes classifier (R e1071). Sample size was not statistically predetermined, and investigators were not blinded to group allocation. The paper reports TCR Vbeta CDR3 sequencing of more than 120 peripheral blood samples: approximately 41 ophthalmopathy, around 80 hyperthyroidism and roughly 17 progressor patients.

The starting material was peripheral blood mononuclear cells (PBMCs), obtained at new diagnosis, from a patient treated with antithyroid drugs. The receptor comes from a woman aged 25-40 years with Graves disease. Donor details come from another sample of the same person, matched by shared clones. The chain uses TRBV28 and TRBJ1-3; the best D guess is TRBD1, with 5 bases matching. The CDR3 amino acid sequence is: CASSLGTERGPSDTIYF. In nucleotide form, the sequence is TGTGCCAGCAGTTTGGGGACCGAACGAGGCCCTTCGGACACCATATATTTT.